The 7 T cell receptor beta chains below were found in one sample sequenced in a study of cytomegalovirus exposure and HLA in healthy donors. The assay was immunoSEQ multiplex PCR, and TCRdb's table has in-frame clones only and misses some. The table records approximately 120,000 clones, approximately 91% of them present only once. The source material was PBMCs. The receptors originated from a woman younger than 35 in good health and CMV-seronegative.

This rearrangement joins TRBV27 to TRBJ2-2, with 10 bases aligning to TRBD1. CDR1 and CDR2 from the germline V gene are MNHEY and SMNVEV (reference sequence). Germline trimming cut 6 bases from V and 0 bases from J; bases unmatched to any gene: 7. The CDR3 covers 17 residues. The CDR3 is CASRGDRGGSNTGELFF. The CDR3 coding sequence is TGTGCCAGCAGGGGGGACAGGGGAGGATCGAACACCGGGGAGCTGTTTTTT.

For the CDR3, the DNA is TGTGCCAGCAGCAAGGCAGGTAGCTCCTACGAGCAGTACTTC. Its protein is CASSKAGSSYEQYF. The chain joins TRBV11-2 to TRBJ2-7; D is unresolved. V was shortened by 5 bases and J by 0 bases, with 11 bases between the two germline ends. The CDR3 is 14 residues long. CDR1 and CDR2 (germline): SGHAT, FQNNGV.

The gene calls are TRBV18 and TRBJ1-2; D uncertain. Germline V CDR1 and CDR2: KGHSH, LQKENI. CDR3 length equals 14 residues. V shed 1 base and J shed 6 bases, with 12 bases lying between them. The CDR3 loop reads CASSPHGPSDGYTF. The CDR3 nucleotides are TGTGCCAGCTCACCACATGGGCCGTCCGATGGCTACACCTTC.

J is TRBJ2-1 and V is TRBV27, with 8 bases lining up with TRBD2. There are 14 residues in the CDR3. The ends lost 8 bases at V and 4 bases at J; junction bases unmatched: 7. Germline V gene data show CDR1 as MNHEY and CDR2 as SMNVEV (reference sequence). The CDR3 loop is CASPKGGGYNEQFF. The DNA of the CDR3 is TGTGCCAGCCCCAAGGGCGGGGGGTACAATGAGCAGTTCTTC.

The chain combines TRBV28 with TRBJ2-1; 8 nucleotides align to TRBD2. Germline assignment: CDR1 MDHEN and CDR2 SYDVKM. J lost 4 bases, V lost 8 bases, and 13 bases had no gene match. The CDR3 runs to 16 residues. DNA for the CDR3: TGTGCCAGCGGAATACGCCGGACTAGCCGATACAATGAGCAGTTCTTC. Its translation is CASGIRRTSRYNEQFF.

The chain carries TRBV18 and TRBJ2-6; 14 nucleotides agree with TRBD2. The V segment lost 6 bases and the J segment 0 bases; nucleotides outside the gene matches: 4. This CDR3 is 18 amino acids long. CDR1 is KGHSH and CDR2 is LQKENI in the germline V gene. The CDR3 protein is CASSPGLAGVSGANVLTF. For the CDR3, the DNA is TGTGCCAGCTCGCCGGGACTAGCGGGGGTCTCTGGGGCCAACGTCCTGACTTTC.

The chain links TRBV6-5 to TRBJ2-3; D is uncertain. Germline V gives CDR1 MNHEY, CDR2 SVGAGI. The CDR3 is made up of 16 amino acids. The V and J ends lost 4 bases and 2 bases respectively, with 16 bases between them. In nucleotides, the CDR3 is TGTGCCAGCAGTTTGGCTGCAGTGCCCACCACAGATACGCAGTATTTT. Encoded protein: CASSLAAVPTTDTQYF.